Described below is a single T cell receptor beta chain sequence and its context. Antigen: not known. Clones were read by immunoSEQ multiplex PCR, and TCRdb kept only the in-frame ones, dropping some. The sample lists tens of thousands of clones; 90% were seen once. The record originates from a study of OX40 agonist ivuxolimab in advanced cancers. Looking at the study overall: Patients with prior anti-PD-1, anti-PD-L1 or anti-CTLA-4 therapy were eligible; 35% to 50% had some.

This CDR3 contains 13 residues. Trimming took 4 bases from V and 5 from J, leaving 9 bases between them. The V gene's germline CDR1 is SGHAT and CDR2 FQNNGV. Study outcomes and limitations: No determination was made of the antigen specificity of the expanded peripheral T cells.

Patients with a history of autoimmune disease or on systemic immunosuppression were excluded. This sequence was found in an adult with an advanced solid tumor such as melanoma, head and neck, liver or kidney cancer. V is TRBV11-2 and J is TRBJ2-1; D remains ambiguous. Material: CD4+ or CD8+ T cells sorted from blood, obtained in a trial of the OX40 agonist ivuxolimab. The CDR3 region is CASSYRADNEQFF. CDR3 coding DNA: TGTGCCAGCAGCTACCGAGCAGACAATGAGCAGTTCTTC.